These T cell receptor beta chains were read from a single sample in a study of CD8 T cells in Susac syndrome. TCRdb recomputed calls from the immunoSEQ multiplex PCR reads with MiXCR, one row per CDR3 protein. The table records roughly 150,000 distinct CDR3 sequences, over 95% of them present only once. The specimen sequenced was CD8+ T cells from PBMCs. Every receptor here comes from a human donor with multiple sclerosis. CDR3s include the opening cysteine and the closing phenylalanine or tryptophan. Each record gives: J gene, V gene, clone size, CDR3 protein. Only part of the rows carry a size: once, few, many, or a class if the clone is expanded.

>TRBJ2-7|TRBV11-2|.
CASSFGDTYYEQYF
>TRBJ1-5|TRBV12-3/TRBV12-4|once
CASSTDREDWNQPQHF
>TRBJ2-1|TRBV7-9|.
CASSQGQGQNNEQFF
>TRBJ1-1|TRBV9|.
CASSLPPNTEAFF
>TRBJ1-2|TRBV27|.
CASSLGQTSSGGYTF
>TRBJ2-3|TRBV11-2|once
CASSLQGGMWDTQYF
>TRBJ2-5|TRBV13|.
CASSLGLRETQYF
>TRBJ1-1|TRBV2|.
CASRWTSEAFF
>TRBJ2-1|TRBV20-1|.
CSARDRNSGVEVNEQFF
>TRBJ2-7|TRBV5-4|.
CASSFRGGTYEQYF
>TRBJ1-1|TRBV12-3/TRBV12-4|.
CASDRPDRVNTEAFF
>TRBJ2-7|TRBV5-4|.
CASSLGQAIYEQYF
>TRBJ2-3|TRBV14|once
CASSQATGLDTQYF
>TRBJ1-1|TRBV6-1|once
CASRPLGNTEAFF
>TRBJ2-3|TRBV6-6|.
CASKEDGGTDTQYF
>TRBJ2-3|TRBV25-1|.
CASSDLQDTQYF
>TRBJ2-7|TRBV20-1|.
CSARVQDTRGPSEEQYF
>TRBJ1-5|TRBV27|.
CASSLRGGQPQHF
>TRBJ1-2|TRBV12-3/TRBV12-4|.
CASSFRTGKYGYTF
>TRBJ2-3|TRBV7-8|.
CASSVQGAPDTQYF
>TRBJ1-5|TRBV9|once
CASSAGLNSNQPQHF
>TRBJ1-2|TRBV9|.
CASSGQPYGYTF
>TRBJ2-1|TRBV5-1|.
CASGVDGYNEQFF
>TRBJ2-2|TRBV7-9|.
CASSLVQAYGELFF
>TRBJ2-7|TRBV29-1|.
CSVEVRYEQYF
>TRBJ1-6|TRBV5-6|.
CASSGGDSPLHF
>TRBJ2-1|TRBV9|.
CASSVGSGDNNEQFF
>TRBJ1-5|TRBV7-2|once
CASSYGQGDQPQHF